This T cell receptor (beta chain) comes out of a study of blood T cell repertoires in COVID-19. Study as a whole: Italy, Spain and the United States were the sources of the convalescent and acute COVID-19 samples. PBMCs, B-cell-depleted T cells, or T cells were the source of the cDNA or gDNA that made up the material.

The CDR3 contains 13 residues. The V end was cut by 3 bases, the J end by 4 bases, with 7 bases between. Authors' data handling: Using reference gene primer amplification, nucleated cell counts were estimated. The data were produced by immunoSEQ multiplex PCR, yet TCRdb's version contains in-frame clones alone and is incomplete. V and J calls and clone size are as listed in that table; D and trimming were resolved from the DNA. This sample carries about 100,000 clones, around four fifths of them seen once, and the ten largest clones take roughly a third. The sequence was obtained from a man aged 70-80 years with active or convalescent COVID-19. The chain is built from TRBV12-3 or TRBV12-4 and TRBJ2-4; D is perhaps TRBD1 (5 bases). Sequenced: peripheral blood. The CDR3 sequence: CASSFDSKNIQYF. The CDR3 DNA follows: TGTGCCAGCAGTTTTGACAGTAAAAACATTCAGTACTTC.